The 24 T cell receptor beta chains below come from one sample, sequenced in a study of T cells expressing NK-cell markers. With the 5' RACE reads reprocessed, TCRdb shows one record per CDR3 protein and no DNA. This sample's clone table lists some 450,000 distinct CDR3 sequences. The sample comprised blood T cells: a sorted CD56 or NKG2C T cell subset, CD4+ or CD8+ T cells, or bulk PBMC T cells (not recorded which). These receptors all stem from a woman between 18 and 70 years old in good health.

The chain employs TRBV7-9 and TRBJ1-1; the TRBD1 assignment by TCRdb is unverifiable without DNA. The CDR3 is made up of 15 amino acids. In germline, CDR1 is SEHNR, CDR2 FQNEAQ (reference sequence). CDR3 region: CASSLGDGMNTEAFF. Based on the CDR3 plus reference TRBV7-9 and TRBJ1-1, the full variable domain is DTGVSQNPRHKITKRGQNVTFRCDPISEHNRLYWYRQTLGQGPEFLTYFQNEAQLEKSRLLSDRFSAERPKGSFSTLEIQRTEQGDSAMYLCASSLGDGMNTEAFFGQGTRLTVV.

The V call is TRBV7-2, the J call TRBJ2-6; no DNA is available, so the TRBD2 call from TCRdb remains unchecked. CDR1 is SGHTA, CDR2 FQGNSA, per germline. There are 17 residues in the CDR3. The CDR3 protein is CASSLRGGFSGANVLTF.

CDR3 amino acids: CSAGAAGRNTEAFF. The rearrangement links TRBV20-1 to TRBJ1-1. Per germline, CDR1 DFQATT and CDR2 SNEGSKA (reference sequence). CDR3 size: 14 residues.

The chain is built from TRBV9 and TRBJ1-5; lacking DNA, the TRBD1 call made by TCRdb goes unchecked. Per the germline V gene, CDR1 is SGDLS and CDR2 is YYNGEE. CDR3 size: 14 residues. Here the CDR3 reads CASSPGQSGQPQHF.

The V gene is TRBV20-1, the J gene TRBJ2-3; no DNA is available, so the TRBD2 call from TCRdb remains unchecked. From germline, CDR1 is DFQATT and CDR2 SNEGSKA (reference sequence). CDR3 length equals 15 residues. The CDR3 region is CSAPRLAGAGDTQYF.

The chain uses TRBV6-2 or TRBV6-3 and TRBJ2-3. The CDR3 totals 14 residues. CDR1 and CDR2 (germline): MNHEY, SVGEGT. The CDR3 reads CASSPEYLGDTQYF.

This chain's CDR3 is CSISWTSFNEQFF. The V call is TRBV29-1, the J call TRBJ2-1; TCRdb returns TRBD2, unconfirmable since there is no DNA. In germline, CDR1 is SQVTM, CDR2 ANQGSEA. The CDR3 totals 13 residues.

This chain connects TRBV20-1 to TRBJ2-3; lacking DNA, the TRBD2 call made by TCRdb goes unchecked. CDR1 DFQATT and CDR2 SNEGSKA come from the germline V gene (reference sequence). This CDR3 contains 14 residues. This CDR3 reads CSAPTSGGTDTQYF.

This sequence joins TRBV12-3 or TRBV12-4 and TRBJ1-5; no DNA is available, so the TRBD1 call from TCRdb remains unchecked. The CDR3 has 15 amino acids. CDR3: CASSLMWGSNQPQHF.

The gene calls are TRBV27 and TRBJ1-2; TCRdb picks TRBD1, but there is no DNA to check that call. This CDR3 is 16 amino acids long. CDR1 is MNHEY and CDR2 is SMNVEV in the germline V gene (reference sequence). The CDR3: CASSLSAGWPGGGYTF.

This chain links TRBV6-5 with TRBJ1-3; checking the TCRdb D call of TRBD1 is not possible without DNA. Germline V gives CDR1 MNHEY, CDR2 SVGAGI. The CDR3 has 15 amino acids. The CDR3 spells CASSYSLQDYNTIYF.

The chain is built from TRBV6-1 and TRBJ2-3; the D call from TCRdb, TRBD2, cannot be confirmed without DNA. CDR3 size: 14 residues. Germline CDR1 is MNHNS and CDR2 is SASEGT. CDR3 sequence: CASSEPSLLDTQYF.

The V gene is TRBV7-2, the J gene TRBJ2-7; TCRdb's assignment of TRBD2 cannot be checked, as there is no DNA. From germline, CDR1 is SGHTA and CDR2 FQGNSA. The CDR3 extends over 16 amino acids. This CDR3 is CASSLMTSGFTYEQYF.

This chain joins TRBV6-1 and TRBJ1-4. In germline, CDR1 is MNHNS, CDR2 SASEGT. The CDR3 has 14 amino acids. CDR3 sequence: CASSPQTTNEKLFF.

The V gene is TRBV18, the J gene TRBJ1-4. CDR1 and CDR2 from the germline V gene are KGHSH and LQKENI. The CDR3 runs to 15 residues. CDR3: CASSAFVGANEKLFF.

V usage is TRBV12-3 or TRBV12-4 and J usage is TRBJ1-2; lacking DNA, the TRBD1 call made by TCRdb goes unchecked. CDR3 size: 15 residues. The CDR3 region is CASSLSGTGVRGYTF.

The chain combines TRBV6-1 with TRBJ2-3; the D call of TRBD2 rests on TCRdb alone, since no DNA is present to check it. CDR1 and CDR2 from the germline V gene are MNHNS and SASEGT. The CDR3 extends over 14 amino acids. The chain's CDR3 is CASKASGVQGTQYF.

The chain uses TRBV4-3 and TRBJ1-1; TCRdb picks TRBD1, but there is no DNA to check that call. Germline CDR1 is LGHNA and CDR2 is YSLEER. The CDR3 runs 14 residues. CDR3 loop: CASSQVSGATEAFF.

The CDR3 protein is CASSYSGNGYNEQFF. The chain couples TRBV6-2 or TRBV6-3 to TRBJ2-1. This CDR3 comprises 15 residues. Germline values: CDR1 MNHEY, CDR2 SVGEGT.

This CDR3 is CASSLVSGTNQPQHF. V gene TRBV5-1 combines with J gene TRBJ1-5; TCRdb's D call, TRBD1, is unchecked because there is no DNA. The germline V gene has CDR1 SGHRS and CDR2 YFSETQ. This CDR3 spans 15 amino acids.

V and J are TRBV7-2 and TRBJ1-1; TCRdb names TRBD1, which stays unverified in the absence of DNA. The CDR3 runs to 13 residues. CDR1 SGHTA and CDR2 FQGNSA come from the germline V gene. CDR3: CASSPPYSGEAFF.

J is TRBJ2-1 and V is TRBV7-3; the D gene TCRdb calls, TRBD1, cannot be checked with no DNA. This CDR3 comprises 13 residues. Germline V gene data show CDR1 as SGHTA and CDR2 as FQGTGA. CDR3 region: CASSRTELNEQFF. Together with reference TRBV7-3 and TRBJ2-1, the CDR3 gives the full variable domain: GAGVSQTPSNKVTEKGKYVELRCDPISGHTALYWYRQSLGQGPEFLIYFQGTGAADDSGLPNDRFFAVRPEGSVSTLKIQRTERGDSAVYLCASSRTELNEQFFGPGTRLTVL.

The rearrangement links TRBV24-1 to TRBJ2-1; the D gene TCRdb calls, TRBD2, cannot be checked with no DNA. This CDR3 has 14 residues. The germline CDR1 and CDR2 sequences are KGHDR and SFDVKD. CDR3: CATSDRDWTNEQFF.

The rearrangement links TRBV11-1 to TRBJ2-1. The germline V gene has CDR1 SGHAT and CDR2 FQDESV (reference sequence). This CDR3 comprises 19 residues. The CDR3 sequence: CASSPRNVAVGAPNNEQFF.